The 3 T cell receptor beta chains reported below all come from one sample, sequenced in a study of blood T cell repertoires in COVID-19. Sequenced by immunoSEQ multiplex PCR; TCRdb stores in-frame clones only, minus some. This table has fewer than 95,000 clones, 87% appearing once. Sequencing used peripheral blood. These receptors all come from a male donor with acute or convalescent COVID-19.

The V gene is TRBV11-3, the J gene TRBJ2-1, with a possible D match to TRBD2 (5 bases). V lost 1 base and J lost 7, with 11 bases in between. From germline, CDR1 is SGHNT and CDR2 YENEEA. The CDR3 extends over 14 amino acids. The CDR3 DNA sequence: TGTGCCAGCAGCTTAGGCCGGGGTTGGAATGAGCAGTTCTTC. Its translation is CASSLGRGWNEQFF.

The rearrangement joins TRBV19 to TRBJ1-5; 10 bases line up with TRBD1. The trim removed 6 bases at V and 7 bases at J, leaving 18 bases unmatched. The CDR3 is 18 residues long. Germline V CDR1 and CDR2: LNHDA, SQIVND (reference sequence). CDR3 residues: CASSTTIRDRGRGQPQHF. CDR3 nucleotide sequence: TGTGCCAGTAGCACAACTATCCGGGACAGGGGAAGAGGGCAGCCCCAGCATTTT.

The rearrangement joins TRBV4-1 to TRBJ2-3; 7 bases fit TRBD2. The V segment lost 2 bases and the J segment 2 bases; nucleotides outside the gene matches: 4. The CDR3 totals 15 residues. The germline CDR1 and CDR2 sequences are MGHRA and YSYEKL. This chain's CDR3 is CASSQRLADTDTQYF. CDR3 bases: TGCGCCAGCAGCCAAAGGCTAGCGGACACAGATACGCAGTATTTT.